This T cell receptor (beta chain) was sequenced in a study of patients and donors after allogeneic stem cell transplantation. TCRdb redid the calling of the RT-PCR reads with MiXCR, one entry per CDR3 protein. In the table there are about 960,000 distinct CDR3 sequences, over 15% of which are singletons. The receptor comes from a human donor who was either an allogeneic HSCT recipient or a stem cell or donor lymphocyte infusion donor (not recorded which). It is not recorded whose cells these are; they may come from a transplant donor. The sample was blood, either unsorted or a sorted T cell fraction (not recorded which).

CDR3 DNA sequence: TGCAGTGCTAGTAAAGGGTCTGGGTTCCGACAGTCCTACGAGCAGTACTTC. Residues: CSASKGSGFRQSYEQYF. V is TRBV20-1 and J is TRBJ2-7; tentatively, D is TRBD1 (5 bases). Germline V gene lookup returns CDR1 DFQATT and CDR2 SNEGSKA (reference sequence). The CDR3 runs 17 residues. The ends were cut back, 3 bases at V and 1 base at J, with 22 bases in the middle.